This is a list of T cell receptor beta chains from one sample in a study of shared clonotypes between healthy human individuals. Sequencing used immunoSEQ multiplex PCR; TCRdb keeps in-frame clones, though not all of them. This table has some 2.1 million clones, just under 95% appearing once. The sample comprised naive CD8+ T cells from PBMCs. The receptor source for this set is a man between 18 and 29 years old in good health. Some clones in this sample may be carry-over from other donors' samples. The CDR3 runs from the conserved cysteine through the conserved F or W. D genes are given only for firm matches. Clone size is given for some rows only: seen once, a few or many times, or a class if the clone is expanded.

clone_size: .; v_call: TRBV30; j_call: TRBJ1-1; cdr3_length: 11; d_call: .; cdr3_nt: TGTGCCTGGTATCGGGGGGTCGAAGCTTTCTTT; cdr3_aa: CAWYRGVEAFF
clone_size: .; v_call: TRBV11-3; j_call: TRBJ1-1; cdr3_length: 14; d_call: .; cdr3_nt: TGTGCCAGCAGCTCAAATGTGGGCGGCACTGAAGCTTTCTTT; cdr3_aa: CASSSNVGGTEAFF
clone_size: .; v_call: TRBV28; j_call: TRBJ1-1; cdr3_length: 16; d_call: TRBD1; cdr3_nt: TGTGCCAGCAGTTCCCTGGGGTACAGGGGCCCCACTGAAGCTTTCTTT; cdr3_aa: CASSSLGYRGPTEAFF
clone_size: .; v_call: TRBV30; j_call: TRBJ2-7; cdr3_length: 15; d_call: .; cdr3_nt: TGTGCCTGGAGTATGGGCCCACCGATGGGCTACGAGCAGTACTTC; cdr3_aa: CAWSMGPPMGYEQYF
clone_size: .; v_call: TRBV9; j_call: TRBJ2-7; cdr3_length: 14; d_call: .; cdr3_nt: TGTGCCAGCAGCGTAGGTGACAGTAGCTACGAGCAGTACTTC; cdr3_aa: CASSVGDSSYEQYF
clone_size: .; v_call: TRBV2; j_call: TRBJ2-7; cdr3_length: 12; d_call: TRBD2; cdr3_nt: TGTGCCAGCTGGGAGGGGATGACCGAGCAGTACTTC; cdr3_aa: CASWEGMTEQYF
clone_size: .; v_call: TRBV5-6; j_call: TRBJ2-3; cdr3_length: 15; d_call: .; cdr3_nt: TGTGCCAGCAGCTTAGGGACGGGGAACACAGATACGCAGTATTTT; cdr3_aa: CASSLGTGNTDTQYF
clone_size: .; v_call: TRBV9; j_call: TRBJ2-3; cdr3_length: 14; d_call: TRBD2; cdr3_nt: TGTGCCAGCAGCTCCGCGGGAGTTGTAGATACGCAGTATTTT; cdr3_aa: CASSSAGVVDTQYF
clone_size: .; v_call: TRBV28; j_call: TRBJ2-1; cdr3_length: 13; d_call: .; cdr3_nt: TGTGCCAGCAGTTTTGGTATCTACAATGAGCAGTTCTTC; cdr3_aa: CASSFGIYNEQFF
clone_size: once; v_call: TRBV6-6; j_call: TRBJ2-7; cdr3_length: 15; d_call: .; cdr3_nt: TGTGCCAGCTCGCCTCGGATCGGGAGTGTTAACGAGCAGTACTTC; cdr3_aa: CASSPRIGSVNEQYF
clone_size: .; v_call: TRBV6-5; j_call: TRBJ2-7; cdr3_length: 16; d_call: TRBD2; cdr3_nt: TGTGCCAGCAGTTACAAAGGGCCAGCGGGAGGAGCCGAGCAGTACTTC; cdr3_aa: CASSYKGPAGGAEQYF
clone_size: .; v_call: TRBV7-3; j_call: TRBJ2-7; cdr3_length: 14; d_call: TRBD1; cdr3_nt: TGTGCCAGCAGCGCTATCCCAGGGGGCTACGAGCAGTACTTC; cdr3_aa: CASSAIPGGYEQYF
clone_size: .; v_call: TRBV27; j_call: TRBJ2-1; cdr3_length: 16; d_call: .; cdr3_nt: TGTGCCAGCAGTTCAAGACCAATCAGCTCCTACAATGAGCAGTTCTTC; cdr3_aa: CASSSRPISSYNEQFF
clone_size: .; v_call: TRBV4-1; j_call: TRBJ2-3; cdr3_length: 14; d_call: TRBD2; cdr3_nt: TGCGCCAGCAGCCAAGTCGGGAGGACAGATACGCAGTATTTT; cdr3_aa: CASSQVGRTDTQYF
clone_size: once; v_call: TRBV19; j_call: TRBJ2-1; cdr3_length: 16; d_call: TRBD2; cdr3_nt: TGTGCCAGTAGTATAGGGGCTAGCGGGAGTCACAATGAGCAGTTCTTC; cdr3_aa: CASSIGASGSHNEQFF
clone_size: .; v_call: TRBV25-1; j_call: TRBJ1-1; cdr3_length: 15; d_call: .; cdr3_nt: TGTGCCAGCAGTGAATGGGGGGGGCCTAGGGTGTCAGCTTTCTTT; cdr3_aa: CASSEWGGPRVSAFF
clone_size: .; v_call: TRBV27; j_call: TRBJ2-1; cdr3_length: 15; d_call: .; cdr3_nt: TGTGCCAGCGAACCTGGTGGGGGTTGGAGCCGAGAGCAGTTCTTC; cdr3_aa: CASEPGGGWSREQFF
clone_size: few; v_call: TRBV19; j_call: TRBJ1-5; cdr3_length: 15; d_call: .; cdr3_nt: TGTGCCAGTAGTATCGGGGCCGGCGAAATATCTCCCCAGCATTTT; cdr3_aa: CASSIGAGEISPQHF
clone_size: .; v_call: TRBV27; j_call: TRBJ1-1; cdr3_length: 13; d_call: .; cdr3_nt: TGTGCCAGCAGTCTAAGAACAGGGACTGAAGCTTTCTTT; cdr3_aa: CASSLRTGTEAFF
clone_size: once; v_call: TRBV4-3; j_call: TRBJ2-1; cdr3_length: 15; d_call: TRBD1; cdr3_nt: TGCGCCAGCAGCCAACGGACAGGGTCCTACAATGAGCAGTTCTTC; cdr3_aa: CASSQRTGSYNEQFF
clone_size: .; v_call: TRBV4-3; j_call: TRBJ2-3; cdr3_length: 21; d_call: TRBD2; cdr3_nt: TGCGCCAGCAGCCAAGAGGGGGGACGGGGGGAACTAGCGGGAGGGCTAAATACGCAGTATTTT; cdr3_aa: CASSQEGGRGELAGGLNTQYF
clone_size: .; v_call: TRBV15; j_call: TRBJ1-5; cdr3_length: 16; d_call: .; cdr3_nt: TGTGCCACCAGCAGAGATCCGGGGGGAGACAATCAGCCCCAGCATTTT; cdr3_aa: CATSRDPGGDNQPQHF
clone_size: .; v_call: TRBV11-2; j_call: TRBJ2-7; cdr3_length: 11; d_call: .; cdr3_nt: TGTGCCAGCGGGGCTCCATACGAGCAGTACTTC; cdr3_aa: CASGAPYEQYF
clone_size: .; v_call: TRBV7-9; j_call: TRBJ2-5; cdr3_length: 14; d_call: .; cdr3_nt: TGTGCCAGCAGCCACGATGATAGGCCCGAGACCCAGTACTTC; cdr3_aa: CASSHDDRPETQYF
clone_size: .; v_call: TRBV11-2; j_call: TRBJ2-3; cdr3_length: 17; d_call: TRBD2; cdr3_nt: TGTGCCAGCAGCTTATTCCCCCTAGCGGGAGGACCGGATACGCAGTATTTT; cdr3_aa: CASSLFPLAGGPDTQYF
clone_size: .; v_call: TRBV7-9; j_call: TRBJ2-7; cdr3_length: 16; d_call: TRBD1; cdr3_nt: TGTGCCAGCAGCAAGGAGCCGGGACAGAGCTCCTACGAGCAGTACTTC; cdr3_aa: CASSKEPGQSSYEQYF
clone_size: .; v_call: TRBV28; j_call: TRBJ2-7; cdr3_length: 13; d_call: TRBD1; cdr3_nt: TGTGCCAGCAGGGGACAGGGGGATCACGAGCAGTACTTC; cdr3_aa: CASRGQGDHEQYF
clone_size: .; v_call: TRBV19; j_call: TRBJ1-2; cdr3_length: 14; d_call: TRBD1; cdr3_nt: TGTGCCAGTAGTACCGGGACAGGGTTTTATGGCTACACCTTC; cdr3_aa: CASSTGTGFYGYTF
clone_size: .; v_call: TRBV7-9; j_call: TRBJ2-3; cdr3_length: 14; d_call: .; cdr3_nt: TGTGCCAGCACCCCCCCCATAGGAACAGATACGCAGTATTTT; cdr3_aa: CASTPPIGTDTQYF
clone_size: .; v_call: TRBV7-6; j_call: TRBJ2-7; cdr3_length: 15; d_call: TRBD2; cdr3_nt: TGTGCCAGCAGCTTAGCTAGCGGGGGTGGAAACGAGCAGTACTTC; cdr3_aa: CASSLASGGGNEQYF
clone_size: .; v_call: TRBV28; j_call: TRBJ2-5; cdr3_length: 14; d_call: .; cdr3_nt: TGTGCCAGCAGTTCAGAACCCCCACGGGAGACCCAGTACTTC; cdr3_aa: CASSSEPPRETQYF
clone_size: .; v_call: TRBV5-1; j_call: TRBJ1-1; cdr3_length: 11; d_call: .; cdr3_nt: TGCGCCAGCTCAGAGGGGACTGAAGCTTTCTTT; cdr3_aa: CASSEGTEAFF
clone_size: .; v_call: TRBV28; j_call: TRBJ1-2; cdr3_length: 18; d_call: TRBD1; cdr3_nt: TGTGCCAGCAGTTCCCCAACACAGGACAGGGACAAAATCTATGGCTACACCTTC; cdr3_aa: CASSSPTQDRDKIYGYTF
clone_size: .; v_call: TRBV10-3; j_call: TRBJ2-7; cdr3_length: 15; d_call: TRBD1; cdr3_nt: TGTGCCAGCGGGAGCCGGGACAGGGGAGCCTACGAGCAGTACTTC; cdr3_aa: CASGSRDRGAYEQYF
clone_size: .; v_call: TRBV7-3; j_call: TRBJ2-3; cdr3_length: 18; d_call: .; cdr3_nt: TGTGCCAGCAGCTTAACTGTCGTAGGAGTTCTAGGCACAGATACGCAGTATTTT; cdr3_aa: CASSLTVVGVLGTDTQYF